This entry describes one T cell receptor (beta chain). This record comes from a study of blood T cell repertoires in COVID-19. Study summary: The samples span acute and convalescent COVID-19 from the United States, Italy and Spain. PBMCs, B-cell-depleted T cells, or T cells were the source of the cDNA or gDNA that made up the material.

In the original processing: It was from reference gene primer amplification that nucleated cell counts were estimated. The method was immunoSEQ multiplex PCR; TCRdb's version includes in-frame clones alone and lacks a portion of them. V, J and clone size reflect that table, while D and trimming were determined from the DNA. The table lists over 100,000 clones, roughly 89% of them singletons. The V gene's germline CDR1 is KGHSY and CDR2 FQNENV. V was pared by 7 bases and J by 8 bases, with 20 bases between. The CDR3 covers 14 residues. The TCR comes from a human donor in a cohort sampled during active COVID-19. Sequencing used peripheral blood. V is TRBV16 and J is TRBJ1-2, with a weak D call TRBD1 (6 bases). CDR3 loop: CASTSDRLDPGYTF. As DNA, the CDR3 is TGTGCCAGCACCTCGGACAGACTGGACCCGGGCTACACCTTC.